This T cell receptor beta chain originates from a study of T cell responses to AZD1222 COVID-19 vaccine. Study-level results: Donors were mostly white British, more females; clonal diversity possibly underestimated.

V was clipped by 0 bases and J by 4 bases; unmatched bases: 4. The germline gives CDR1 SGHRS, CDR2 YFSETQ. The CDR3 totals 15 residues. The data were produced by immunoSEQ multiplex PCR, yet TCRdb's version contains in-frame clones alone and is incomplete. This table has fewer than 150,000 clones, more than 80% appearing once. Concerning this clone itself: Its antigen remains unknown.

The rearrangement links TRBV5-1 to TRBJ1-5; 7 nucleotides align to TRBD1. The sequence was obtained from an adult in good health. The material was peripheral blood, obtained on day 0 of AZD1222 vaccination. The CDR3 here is CASSLAGGENQPQHF. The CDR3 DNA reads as TGCGCCAGCAGCTTGGCAGGGGGAGAAAATCAGCCCCAGCATTTT.